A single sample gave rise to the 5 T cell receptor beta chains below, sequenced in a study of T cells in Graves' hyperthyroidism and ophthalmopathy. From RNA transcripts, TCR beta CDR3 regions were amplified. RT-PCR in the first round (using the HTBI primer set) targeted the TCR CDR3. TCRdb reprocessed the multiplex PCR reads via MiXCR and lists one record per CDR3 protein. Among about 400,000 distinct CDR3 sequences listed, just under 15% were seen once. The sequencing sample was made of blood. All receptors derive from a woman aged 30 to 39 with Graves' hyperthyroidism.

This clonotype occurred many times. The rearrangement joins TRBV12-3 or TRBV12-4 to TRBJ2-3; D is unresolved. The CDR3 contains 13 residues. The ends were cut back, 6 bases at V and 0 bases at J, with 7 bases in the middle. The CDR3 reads CASRQPSTDTQYF. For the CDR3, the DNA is TGTGCCAGCAGGCAGCCTAGCACAGATACGCAGTATTTT.

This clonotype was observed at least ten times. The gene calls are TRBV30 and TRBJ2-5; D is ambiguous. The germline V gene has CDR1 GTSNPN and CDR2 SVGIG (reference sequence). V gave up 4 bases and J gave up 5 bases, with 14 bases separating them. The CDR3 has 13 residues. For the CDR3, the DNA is TGTGCCTGGAACCCCATACCTCGGGAGACCCAGTACTTC. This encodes CAWNPIPRETQYF.

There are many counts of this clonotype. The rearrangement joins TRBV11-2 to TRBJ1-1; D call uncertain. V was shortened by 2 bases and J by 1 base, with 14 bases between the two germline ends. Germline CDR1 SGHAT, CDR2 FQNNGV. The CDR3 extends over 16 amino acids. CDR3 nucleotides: TGTGCCAGCAGCTTAAGATTTGGTATATCGAACACTGAAGCTTTCTTT. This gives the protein CASSLRFGISNTEAFF. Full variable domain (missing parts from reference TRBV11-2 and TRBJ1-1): EAGVAQSPRYKIIEKRQSVAFWCNPISGHATLYWYQQILGQGPKLLIQFQNNGVVDDSQLPKDRFSAERLKGVDSTLKIQPAKLEDSAVYLCASSLRFGISNTEAFFGQGTRLTVV.

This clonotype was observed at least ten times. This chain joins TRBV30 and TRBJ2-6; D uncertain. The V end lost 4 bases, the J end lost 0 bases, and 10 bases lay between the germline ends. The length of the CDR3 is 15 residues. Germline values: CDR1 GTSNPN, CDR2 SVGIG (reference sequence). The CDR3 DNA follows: TGTGCCTGGACAAGTCAAAGCTCTGGGGCCAACGTCCTGACTTTC. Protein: CAWTSQSSGANVLTF.

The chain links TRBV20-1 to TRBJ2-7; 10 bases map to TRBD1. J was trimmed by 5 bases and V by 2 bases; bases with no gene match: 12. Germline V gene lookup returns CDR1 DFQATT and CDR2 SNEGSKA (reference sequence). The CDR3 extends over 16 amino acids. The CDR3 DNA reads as TGCAGTGCTAGAACTCGGACAGGGGGGTTGTTAGACGAGCAGTACTTC. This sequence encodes CSARTRTGGLLDEQYF.